This entry lists 16 T cell receptor beta chains sequenced from one sample in a study of T cell repertoires in cytomegalovirus infection. TCRdb recomputed calls from the reads with MiXCR, one row per CDR3 protein. The table has approximately 500,000 distinct CDR3 sequences, about a quarter seen once. Sequencing input: PBMCs. Receptors originate from a human donor in good health (CMV status not recorded). Some clones in this sample may be carry-over from other donors' samples.

This clonotype has more than one count but fewer than ten. The chain is built from TRBV29-1 and TRBJ1-2, with D hard to call. Germline V gene data show CDR1 as SQVTM and CDR2 as ANQGSEA. V lost 0 bases and J lost 4, with 6 bases in between. The CDR3 consists of 12 residues. This CDR3 reads CSVEEAGYGYTF. CDR3 DNA sequence: TGCAGCGTTGAAGAGGCAGGCTATGGCTACACCTTC.

This clonotype was seen a handful of times. The V and J genes are TRBV12-3 or TRBV12-4 and TRBJ2-7; the match to TRBD2 covers 10 bases. CDR3 length: 15 residues. J lost 4 bases, V lost 6 bases, and 9 bases had no gene match. The CDR3 loop is CASSPSGSIRYEQYF. The CDR3 DNA follows: TGTGCCAGCAGCCCTAGCGGGAGTATTCGGTACGAGCAGTACTTC.

This sequence joins TRBV3-1 and TRBJ2-4; no reliable D call. V dropped 3 bases and J dropped 1 base, with 7 bases sitting between them. This CDR3 contains 14 residues. Germline-derived CDR1 and CDR2 are LGHDT and YNNKEL (reference sequence). Written as DNA, the CDR3 is TGTGCCAGCAGCCAGTGGCGCGCCAAAAACATTCAGTACTTC. The encoded protein is CASSQWRAKNIQYF.

The V and J genes are TRBV5-4 and TRBJ2-7, with a possible D match to TRBD1 (5 bases). The CDR3 runs to 14 residues. Germline values: CDR1 SGHNT, CDR2 YYREEE (reference sequence). V was clipped by 4 bases and J by 1 base, with 12 bases between them. The CDR3 bases are TGTGCCAGCAGCCCGGACAAGATTTCCTACGAGCAGTACGTC. This sequence encodes CASSPDKISYEQYV.

This chain joins TRBV28 and TRBJ2-1; D not certain. Germline V gives CDR1 MDHEN, CDR2 SYDVKM. This CDR3 comprises 13 residues. Trimming shortened V by 6 bases and J by 5 bases, and 11 bases separated the two germline ends. The DNA for the CDR3 is TGTGCCAGCAGCAAACTTAACGACAATGAGCAGTTCTTC. Encoded protein: CASSKLNDNEQFF.

This clonotype was counted a few times. The chain has TRBV7-8 and TRBJ2-3, with 7 positions matching TRBD2. The germline V gene has CDR1 SGHVS and CDR2 FQNEAQ. Losses at the gene ends were 6 bases for V and 4 bases for J; bases not matched to a gene: 13. This CDR3 has 16 amino acids. CDR3 region: CASSLVAGVHADTQYF. CDR3 bases: TGTGCCAGCAGTCTAGTTGCGGGAGTGCACGCAGATACGCAGTATTTT.

The chain combines TRBV27 with TRBJ2-1; D not resolved. This CDR3 spans 14 amino acids. The ends were cut back, 3 bases at V and 3 bases at J, with 9 bases in the middle. The germline gives CDR1 MNHEY, CDR2 SMNVEV (reference sequence). The CDR3 here is CASSLYNFYNEQFF. The CDR3 DNA sequence: TGTGCCAGCAGTTTGTATAACTTCTACAATGAGCAGTTCTTC.

The chain carries TRBV20-1 and TRBJ2-3, with 9 bases identical to TRBD2. Germline V lookup: CDR1 DFQATT, CDR2 SNEGSKA (reference sequence). V lost 1 base and J lost 3; bases outside the gene matches: 5. This CDR3 has 15 residues. CDR3: CSARVAGAMTDTQYF. As DNA, the CDR3 is TGCAGTGCTAGAGTAGCGGGAGCAATGACAGATACGCAGTATTTT.

Ten or more counts support this clonotype. V gene TRBV4-3 combines with J gene TRBJ2-5, with 7 bases identical to TRBD1. Germline-derived CDR1 and CDR2 are LGHNA and YSLEER. This CDR3 has 16 amino acids. Trimming removed 0 bases from V and 4 bases from J; junction bases left unmatched: 8. The CDR3 bases are TGCGCCAGCAGCCAAGAGGCGACAGGGTCCTCAGAGACCCAGTACTTC. Its protein product is CASSQEATGSSETQYF.

This clonotype was seen a handful of times. V and J are TRBV19 and TRBJ2-7; 7 bases fit TRBD1. This CDR3 contains 13 residues. V was pared by 3 bases and J by 6 bases, with 5 bases of the junction left unmatched. Germline V gene lookup returns CDR1 LNHDA and CDR2 SQIVND (reference sequence). CDR3 DNA: TGTGCCAGTAGTATCCAACAGGGGCTCGAGCAGTACTTC. Protein sequence: CASSIQQGLEQYF.

The rearrangement uses TRBV18 and TRBJ2-1; D possibly corresponds to TRBD2 (5 bases). The V and J ends lost 3 bases and 6 bases respectively, with 9 bases between them. Germline CDR1 is KGHSH and CDR2 is LQKENI. This CDR3 spans 13 amino acids. CDR3 DNA: TGTGCCAGCTCACCCCGCGGGCGCAATGAGCAGTTCTTC. This codes for CASSPRGRNEQFF.

This rearrangement joins TRBV4-2 to TRBJ2-6; TRBD2 aligns across 10 bases. J lost 0 bases, V lost 4 bases, and 6 bases had no gene match. In germline, CDR1 is LGHNA, CDR2 YNFKEQ. This CDR3 has 18 amino acids. Written as DNA, the CDR3 is TGTGCCAGCAGCCTTACTAGCGGGACCAGCTCTGGGGCCAACGTCCTGACTTTC. Its translation: CASSLTSGTSSGANVLTF.

This chain connects TRBV7-2 to TRBJ2-1, with TRBD2 matching 8 bases. Germline CDR1 and CDR2: SGHTA and FQGNSA. V lost 7 bases to trimming and J lost 8 bases; unmatched junction nucleotides: 10. CDR3 length: 14 residues. CDR3 region: CASTGTRVVDEQFF. CDR3 in DNA: TGTGCCAGCACCGGGACTAGAGTTGTCGATGAGCAGTTCTTC.

This clonotype was counted only a few times. The chain couples TRBV12-3 or TRBV12-4 to TRBJ1-2, with a possible D match to TRBD1 (6 bases). There are 15 residues in the CDR3. V shed 2 bases and J shed 0 bases, with 10 bases lying between them. The CDR3 nucleotides read TGTGCCAGCAGTTTATCAGGGGATACTAACTATGGCTACACCTTC. Its protein is CASSLSGDTNYGYTF.

This clonotype was seen repeatedly, ten times or more. The rearrangement joins TRBV7-6 to TRBJ2-5; 9 bases fit TRBD2. V trimming: 5 bases; J trimming: 1 base; junction bases outside the gene matches: 17. The CDR3 covers 19 residues. Germline V lookup: CDR1 SGHVS, CDR2 FNYEAQ. CDR3 sequence: CASSQNGLFSGSVQETQYF. In nucleotides, the CDR3 is TGTGCCAGCAGCCAGAACGGACTGTTTAGCGGGAGCGTCCAAGAGACCCAGTACTTC.

V is TRBV6-1 and J is TRBJ2-7; D gene unclear. Germline lookup yields CDR1 MNHNS and CDR2 SASEGT. Trimming removed 3 bases at V and 4 bases at J, with 7 bases between. This CDR3 has 12 amino acids. The CDR3: CASSEAIYEQYV. CDR3 DNA: TGTGCCAGCAGTGAGGCGATATACGAGCAGTACGTC.